These 19 T cell receptor beta chains came from one sample sequenced in a study of shared clonotypes between healthy human individuals. Profiling relied on immunoSEQ multiplex PCR, and the TCRdb table lists in-frame clones only, not all of them. This sample carries 950,000 to 1,100,000 clones, about four fifths of them seen once, and the ten largest clones take 0.6% to 0.75%. Sequencing input: memory CD4+ T cells from PBMCs. The subset here: CD45RA-negative fraction. Receptors were obtained from a man aged 18 to 30 in good health. Some clones in this sample may be carry-over from other donors' samples.

The table lists this clone with a few counts. J is TRBJ2-7 and V is TRBV7-9, with a weak D call TRBD1 (5 bases). Germline CDR1 SEHNR, CDR2 FQNEAQ (reference sequence). This CDR3 has 13 amino acids. Trimming removed 8 bases from V and 1 base from J, with 12 bases in between. The CDR3, as DNA: TGTGCCAGCCGACCTGACAGATCCTACGAGCAGTACTTC. Translating it yields CASRPDRSYEQYF.

Worth noting for this clone: The sample holds other DNA sequences that translate to the same CDR3. V and J are TRBV7-9 and TRBJ2-5, with unresolved D. Trimming left V 5 bases short and J 4 bases short, with 11 bases between. Germline V gene data show CDR1 as SEHNR and CDR2 as FQNEAQ (reference sequence). The CDR3 loop spans 13 amino acids. CDR3 in amino acids: CASSLGGGETQYF. The CDR3 bases are TGTGCCAGCAGCCTGGGTGGTGGAGAGACCCAGTACTTC.

The V gene is TRBV27, the J gene TRBJ1-3; a weak D match, TRBD1 (6 bases). Trimming took off 4 bases at V and 1 base at J, with 14 bases between the two ends. Germline V gene lookup returns CDR1 MNHEY and CDR2 SMNVEV (reference sequence). The length of the CDR3 is 16 residues. CDR3 coding DNA: TGTGCCAGCAGTTCAGGGGAGAAACGTTCTGGAAACACCATATATTTT. Translating it yields CASSSGEKRSGNTIYF.

The chain is built from TRBV5-1 and TRBJ1-5, with D maybe TRBD1 (5 bases). The CDR3 has 14 amino acids. The germline V and J ends were trimmed by 4 bases and 7 bases, with 15 bases remaining between them. Germline CDR1 reads SGHRS; CDR2 reads YFSETQ. The CDR3 DNA is TGCGCCAGCAGCCCGAGCTCAGGGACCCAGCCCCAGCATTTT. It yields the protein CASSPSSGTQPQHF.

The chain recombines TRBV6-6 with TRBJ1-2, with 7 bases identical to TRBD1. CDR3 length equals 13 residues. Germline V CDR1 and CDR2: MNHNY, SVGAGI (reference sequence). The trim removed 6 bases at V and 4 bases at J, leaving 5 bases unmatched. The CDR3 sequence is CASRQQGFYGYTF. The CDR3, as DNA: TGTGCCAGCAGACAACAGGGGTTCTATGGCTACACCTTC.

The DNA of the CDR3 is TGTGCCAGCTCACCCCGTAGTAGTGGAAACTCTGGAAACACCATATATTTT. Protein: CASSPRSSGNSGNTIYF. The chain has TRBV18 and TRBJ1-3; D is unresolved. With 3 bases removed from V and 0 bases from J, the gap between germline ends came to 15 bases. Germline CDR1 KGHSH, CDR2 LQKENI. The CDR3 sequence is 17 residues long.

A word on this clone: The identical CDR3 is also encoded by other nucleotide sequences in the sample. The chain is built from TRBV18 and TRBJ1-1, with TRBD1 as a possible D gene (6 bases). Trimming pared 6 bases from V and 5 bases from J, leaving 16 bases between. The CDR3 totals 14 residues. The germline V gene encodes CDR1 KGHSH and CDR2 LQKENI. CDR3 nucleotide sequence: TGTGCCAGCTCGCCCACAGGGCCGGGGACTGAAGCTTTCTTT. Translating it yields CASSPTGPGTEAFF. Filled out from reference TRBV18 and TRBJ1-1, the complete variable domain reads NAGVMQNPRHLVRRRGQEARLRCSPMKGHSHVYWYRQLPEEGLKFMVYLQKENIIDESGMPKERFSAEFPKEGPSILRIQQVVRGDSAAYFCASSPTGPGTEAFFGQGTRLTVV.

Only one count was recorded for this clone. CDR3 residues: CASSLFLGTEAFF. As DNA, the CDR3 is TGTGCCAGCAGTTTATTCTTGGGCACTGAAGCTTTCTTT. V and J are TRBV27 and TRBJ1-1, with no clear D. There are 13 residues in the CDR3. CDR1 MNHEY and CDR2 SMNVEV come from the germline V gene (reference sequence). V lost 1 base, J lost 4 bases, and 7 bases lay in between.

The chain uses TRBV29-1 and TRBJ1-2; 7 bases agree with TRBD1. Germline V gene data show CDR1 as SQVTM and CDR2 as ANQGSEA. Trimming cost V 6 bases and J 3 bases; bases outside gene matches: 4. CDR3 length equals 12 residues. In DNA, the CDR3 is TGCAGCGTAGGAGACAGGGACTATGGCTACACCTTC. Its protein is CSVGDRDYGYTF. The whole variable domain, remainder taken from reference TRBV29-1 and TRBJ1-2, is SAVISQKPSRDICQRGTSLTIQCQVDSQVTMMFWYRQQPGQSLTLIATANQGSEATYESGFVIDKFPISRPNLTFSTLTVSNMSPEDSSIYLCSVGDRDYGYTFGSGTRLTVV.

This sequence joins TRBV6-1 and TRBJ2-1; D might be TRBD2 (5 bases). The V end lost 4 bases, the J end lost 0 bases, and 10 bases lay between the germline ends. Germline V gene data show CDR1 as MNHNS and CDR2 as SASEGT. The CDR3 is 15 amino acids. Here the CDR3 reads CASSARASSYNEQFF. Written as DNA, the CDR3 is TGTGCCAGCAGTGCGCGGGCCAGCTCCTACAATGAGCAGTTCTTC.

This clone came up a few times. This rearrangement joins TRBV6-6 to TRBJ1-5; D is uncertain. The germline V gene encodes CDR1 MNHNY and CDR2 SVGAGI (reference sequence). The CDR3 runs to 12 residues. V gave up 8 bases and J gave up 7 bases, with 12 bases separating them. For the CDR3, the DNA is TGTGCCAGCGGAATCCCTGGGCAGCCCCAGCATTTT. The encoded protein is CASGIPGQPQHF.

In nucleotides, the CDR3 is TGTGCCAGCAGCCGACAGGGGCGCTCCTACGAGCAGTACTTC. Translated, it gives CASSRQGRSYEQYF. V and J are TRBV11-3 and TRBJ2-7; 8 bases agree with TRBD1. Germline CDR1 reads SGHNT; CDR2 reads YENEEA. J gave up 0 bases and V 5 bases, and 3 bases lay outside the gene matches. The CDR3 length is 14 residues.

V usage is TRBV5-1 and J usage is TRBJ2-7; no reliable D call. The CDR3 loop spans 15 amino acids. Trimming cost V 0 bases and J 2 bases, with 12 bases left between them. Germline-derived CDR1 and CDR2 are SGHRS and YFSETQ. The CDR3 DNA is TGCGCCAGCAGCTTGGCTCCGGTTCGGGCCTACGAGCAGTACTTC. Residues: CASSLAPVRAYEQYF.

The chain joins TRBV15 to TRBJ2-5, with 10 bases that match TRBD2. Germline CDR1 and CDR2: LNHNV and YYDKDF (reference sequence). J lost 0 bases, V lost 1 base, and 8 bases had no gene match. The CDR3 has 18 amino acids. The CDR3 region is CATSRGRSGTSDQETQYF. The CDR3 DNA reads TGTGCCACCAGCAGAGGTCGGAGCGGGACTAGCGACCAAGAGACCCAGTACTTC.

The chain links TRBV4-2 to TRBJ2-7; D gene unclear. Germline V lookup: CDR1 LGHNA, CDR2 YNFKEQ. This CDR3 has 14 amino acids. Trimming left V 3 bases short and J 5 bases short, with 14 bases between. The CDR3 spells CASSHPPGIDEQYF. CDR3 sequence (DNA): TGTGCCAGCAGCCACCCCCCGGGTATAGACGAGCAGTACTTC.

The chain employs TRBV9 and TRBJ2-7; D not certain. CDR3 length: 16 amino acids. The ends were cut back, 0 bases at V and 2 bases at J, with 15 bases in the middle. Germline CDR1 SGDLS, CDR2 YYNGEE. The CDR3 here is CASSVGIGRGTYEQYF. The DNA of the CDR3 is TGTGCCAGCAGCGTAGGGATAGGTCGCGGAACCTACGAGCAGTACTTC.

The V and J genes are TRBV7-8 and TRBJ1-2; possibly TRBD1 for D (5 bases). Germline CDR1 and CDR2: SGHVS and FQNEAQ. The CDR3 runs 13 residues. Trimming shortened V by 3 bases and J by 5 bases, and 10 bases separated the two germline ends. The CDR3 is CASSLGRLYGYTF. The CDR3 coding sequence is TGTGCCAGCAGCTTGGGACGGCTGTATGGCTACACCTTC.

The chain has TRBV7-3 and TRBJ2-1, with D unresolved. The CDR3 totals 13 residues. V gave up 5 bases and J gave up 0 bases, with 5 bases separating them. Germline-derived CDR1 and CDR2 are SGHTA and FQGTGA. As DNA, the CDR3 is TGTGCCAGCAGCCGCTACTCCTACAATGAGCAGTTCTTC. Its protein product is CASSRYSYNEQFF.

The chain couples TRBV7-9 to TRBJ2-5, with a tentative D call TRBD1 (6 bases). Trimming pared 11 bases from V and 5 bases from J, leaving 15 bases between. Germline CDR1 is SEHNR and CDR2 is FQNEAQ (reference sequence). This CDR3 has 12 amino acids. CDR3 amino acids: CAGDTVGETQYF. The CDR3 DNA reads as TGTGCCGGGGACACGGTGGGGGAGACCCAGTACTTC.